These T cell receptor beta chains were read from a single sample in a study of PD-1 blockade in classical Hodgkin lymphoma. TCRdb keeps only in-frame clones here, not all; method: immunoSEQ multiplex PCR. This table has 25,000 to 30,000 clones, approximately 87% appearing once. Sequences were derived from peripheral blood mononuclear cells (PBMCs), sampled before the second cycle of nivolumab. These receptors were collected from a human donor with classical Hodgkin lymphoma. CDR3s include the opening cysteine and the closing phenylalanine or tryptophan. D genes are given only for firm matches. Expanded clones are given a class, and other clones once, few, many or no size at all.

size: NA; J: TRBJ2-3; V: TRBV7-3; D: NA; DNA: TGTGCCAGCAGTCCTCGTGGAGGCTACACAGATACGCAGTATTTT; CDR3: CASSPRGGYTDTQYF
size: NA; J: TRBJ1-4; V: TRBV27; D: TRBD1; DNA: TGTGCCAGCGGTCCCTCATTAGGGACAGGAGAAAAACTGTTTTTT; CDR3: CASGPSLGTGEKLFF
size: NA; J: TRBJ2-1; V: TRBV2; D: TRBD2; DNA: TGTGCCAGCAGTAAAATACTAGCGGACCCCTCGGATGAGCAGTTCTTC; CDR3: CASSKILADPSDEQFF
size: NA; J: TRBJ2-7; V: TRBV4-1; D: TRBD2; DNA: TGCGCCAGCAGCCAACCAGGACTAGCGGGTGATCGTGAGCAGTACTTC; CDR3: CASSQPGLAGDREQYF
size: NA; J: TRBJ2-1; V: TRBV11-3; D: TRBD2; DNA: TGTGCCAGCAGCTTAGATAGATTGGGCGGGGGGTCCAATGAGCAGTTCTTC; CDR3: CASSLDRLGGGSNEQFF
size: once; J: TRBJ2-3; V: TRBV29-1; D: TRBD2; DNA: TGCAGCGTACCGCGGGGGGGCGTAAACACAGATACGCAGTATTTT; CDR3: CSVPRGGVNTDTQYF
size: NA; J: TRBJ2-5; V: TRBV7-8; D: NA; DNA: TGTGCCAGCAGCGACGGCGGCTACCAAGAGACCCAGTACTTC; CDR3: CASSDGGYQETQYF
size: NA; J: TRBJ2-1; V: TRBV5-6; D: NA; DNA: TGTGCCAGCAGCCTGGCGGCTATCGGCCGATACAATGAGCAGTTCTTC; CDR3: CASSLAAIGRYNEQFF
size: NA; J: TRBJ1-1; V: TRBV7-8; D: NA; DNA: TGTGCCAGCAGCCCGGTCGTCCCGACAGCGAACACTGAAGCTTTCTTT; CDR3: CASSPVVPTANTEAFF
size: NA; J: TRBJ1-5; V: TRBV9; D: NA; DNA: TGTGCCAGCAGCGCGGGGCGGAACAATCAGCCCCAGCATTTT; CDR3: CASSAGRNNQPQHF
size: NA; J: TRBJ1-5; V: TRBV10-3; D: NA; DNA: TGTGCCATCAGTGAGTACACAAATCAGCCCCAGCATTTT; CDR3: CAISEYTNQPQHF
size: NA; J: TRBJ2-2; V: TRBV9; D: TRBD1; DNA: TGTGCCAGCAGCGTAACCTCTCAGGGGGCGAACACCGGGGAGCTGTTTTTT; CDR3: CASSVTSQGANTGELFF
size: NA; J: TRBJ1-1; V: TRBV7-9; D: NA; DNA: TGTGCCAGCAGCCCCGATGGCCCTGAAGCTTTCTTT; CDR3: CASSPDGPEAFF
size: once; J: TRBJ2-2; V: TRBV7-9; D: NA; DNA: TGTGCCAGCAGCTCTCCGGACAGTCTGACCGGGGAGCTGTTTTTT; CDR3: CASSSPDSLTGELFF
size: NA; J: TRBJ2-3; V: TRBV7-9; D: NA; DNA: TGTGCCAGCAGCTTAGGATTGCGGCAAGGCACAGATACGCAGTATTTT; CDR3: CASSLGLRQGTDTQYF
size: NA; J: TRBJ1-1; V: TRBV7-9; D: NA; DNA: TGTGCCAGCAGCGACCGGAGGTTGAACACTGAAGCTTTCTTT; CDR3: CASSDRRLNTEAFF
size: once; J: TRBJ1-4; V: TRBV19; D: TRBD1; DNA: TGTGCCAGTAAATCGGGGACAGAGACCCATGAAAAACTGTTTTTT; CDR3: CASKSGTETHEKLFF
size: NA; J: TRBJ2-7; V: TRBV28; D: NA; DNA: TGTGCCAGCAGTTTCCATCAAACAGGCTCCGGGCAGTACTTC; CDR3: CASSFHQTGSGQYF
size: NA; J: TRBJ2-3; V: TRBV6-5; D: NA; DNA: TGTGCCAGCAGGCCCTTGAGGGGTACGCAGTATTTT; CDR3: CASRPLRGTQYF
size: NA; J: TRBJ2-1; V: TRBV18; D: TRBD2; DNA: TGTGCCAGCTCTCCTCTAGCGGACAATGAGCAGTTCTTC; CDR3: CASSPLADNEQFF
size: NA; J: TRBJ2-1; V: TRBV27; D: TRBD2; DNA: TGTGCCAGCAGTTATGGACTAGCGGGGTACAATGAGCAGTTCTTC; CDR3: CASSYGLAGYNEQFF
size: NA; J: TRBJ1-2; V: TRBV5-3; D: NA; DNA: TGTGCCAGCAACGTAGCAAGTTATGGCTACACCTTC; CDR3: CASNVASYGYTF
size: NA; J: TRBJ1-1; V: TRBV7-9; D: NA; DNA: TGTGCCAGCAGATCAGGGACAAAGAACACTGAAGCTTTCTTT; CDR3: CASRSGTKNTEAFF
size: few; J: TRBJ1-2; V: TRBV6-1; D: NA; DNA: TGTGCCAGCAGTTTGAACTATGGCTACACCTTC; CDR3: CASSLNYGYTF
size: NA; J: TRBJ1-6; V: TRBV28; D: NA; DNA: TGTGCCAGCAGACAGCCAAATTCACCCCTCCACTTT; CDR3: CASRQPNSPLHF
size: NA; J: TRBJ1-2; V: TRBV2; D: NA; DNA: TGTGCCAGCAGTGAGGGCACTCGGGGCTACACCTTC; CDR3: CASSEGTRGYTF
size: once; J: TRBJ2-2; V: TRBV25-1; D: NA; DNA: TGTGCCAGCAGTGGACAGACCTACACCGGGGAGCTGTTTTTT; CDR3: CASSGQTYTGELFF
size: NA; J: TRBJ2-2; V: TRBV15; D: NA; DNA: TGTGCCACCAGCGGAAAGAACACCGGGGAGCTGTTTTTT; CDR3: CATSGKNTGELFF
size: NA; J: TRBJ1-1; V: TRBV2; D: NA; DNA: TGTGCCAGCAGTGCGTATGGACATCCGAACACTGAAGCTTTCTTT; CDR3: CASSAYGHPNTEAFF
size: NA; J: TRBJ2-2; V: TRBV7-9; D: TRBD2; DNA: TGTGCCAGCAGCCCACGGCGCGGGAGAGCCGACACCGGGGAGCTGTTTTTT; CDR3: CASSPRRGRADTGELFF
size: NA; J: TRBJ1-1; V: TRBV28; D: NA; DNA: TGTGCCAGCAACTCAGGCAGTGAAGCTTTCTTT; CDR3: CASNSGSEAFF
size: NA; J: TRBJ2-7; V: TRBV28; D: NA; DNA: TGTGCCAGCAGTCCTTTACGGAACTACGAGCAGTACTTC; CDR3: CASSPLRNYEQYF
size: NA; J: TRBJ1-1; V: TRBV9; D: NA; DNA: TGTGCCAGCAGCGAACGGACAGCTCACACTGAAGCTTTCTTT; CDR3: CASSERTAHTEAFF
size: NA; J: TRBJ2-3; V: TRBV18; D: TRBD1; DNA: TGTGCCAGCTCACTTACAGGGGGCCCCGATACGCAGTATTTT; CDR3: CASSLTGGPDTQYF
size: NA; J: TRBJ2-1; V: TRBV6-4; D: NA; DNA: TGTGCCAGCAGTGATTGGGCGGGGAATGAGCAGTTCTTC; CDR3: CASSDWAGNEQFF
size: NA; J: TRBJ1-3; V: TRBV4-3; D: NA; DNA: TGCGCCAGCAGCCCGGTAGGAACTGGAAACACCATATATTTT; CDR3: CASSPVGTGNTIYF
size: NA; J: TRBJ2-5; V: TRBV4-1; D: NA; DNA: TGCGCCAGCAGCCAAGGTGGAGGGGAATGGGAGACCCAGTACTTC; CDR3: CASSQGGGEWETQYF
size: NA; J: TRBJ1-4; V: TRBV7-8; D: NA; DNA: TGTGCCAGCAGCTTTAACAGGATCAATGAAAAACTGTTTTTT; CDR3: CASSFNRINEKLFF
size: NA; J: TRBJ1-1; V: TRBV19; D: NA; DNA: TGTGCCAGTAGTTCTGGGCCGAACACTGAAGCTTTCTTT; CDR3: CASSSGPNTEAFF
size: NA; J: TRBJ2-1; V: TRBV15; D: NA; DNA: TGTGCCACCAGCAGAGACCGGATCACCTACAATGAGCAGTTCTTC; CDR3: CATSRDRITYNEQFF
size: few; J: TRBJ1-2; V: TRBV5-4; D: NA; DNA: TGTGCCAGCAGCTCAGGGAGGGGTGGCTACACCTTC; CDR3: CASSSGRGGYTF
size: NA; J: TRBJ2-3; V: TRBV7-3; D: TRBD2; DNA: TGTGCCAGCAGCGAGACTAGCGAGACAGATACGCAGTATTTT; CDR3: CASSETSETDTQYF
size: NA; J: TRBJ1-1; V: TRBV28; D: NA; DNA: TGTGCCAGCAGTCCAGGGGATTGGGGCACTGAAGCTTTCTTT; CDR3: CASSPGDWGTEAFF
size: NA; J: TRBJ1-2; V: TRBV19; D: NA; DNA: TGTGCCACCAAAAATCCGGGATCTCTCCTCGGCTACACCTTC; CDR3: CATKNPGSLLGYTF
size: once; J: TRBJ1-3; V: TRBV7-9; D: NA; DNA: TGTGCCAGCAGCCCCGCTGGAAACACCATATATTTT; CDR3: CASSPAGNTIYF
size: NA; J: TRBJ2-4; V: TRBV30; D: NA; DNA: TGTGCCTGGTCGAAGCGGTGGGGATGGAACATTCAGTACTTC; CDR3: CAWSKRWGWNIQYF
size: NA; J: TRBJ2-5; V: TRBV12-5; D: NA; DNA: TGTGCTAGTGGTTCAGGACAGACGACCCAAGAGACCCAGTACTTC; CDR3: CASGSGQTTQETQYF
size: NA; J: TRBJ2-3; V: TRBV7-9; D: NA; DNA: TGTGCCAGCAGCTTAGCAGATACGCAGTATTTT; CDR3: CASSLADTQYF
size: NA; J: TRBJ1-2; V: TRBV7-8; D: NA; DNA: TGTGCCAGCAGCTCCCGGTCCCGGCGAGGCTACACCTTC; CDR3: CASSSRSRRGYTF
size: NA; J: TRBJ1-4; V: TRBV4-1; D: NA; DNA: TGCGCCAGCAGCACAAGGGGCGCAACTAATGAAAAACTGTTTTTT; CDR3: CASSTRGATNEKLFF
size: NA; J: TRBJ2-5; V: TRBV5-4; D: TRBD1; DNA: TGTGCCAGCAGCTTGGCTCCGGGACAGGGTAGAGAGACCCAGTACTTC; CDR3: CASSLAPGQGRETQYF
size: NA; J: TRBJ2-1; V: TRBV18; D: NA; DNA: TGTGCCAGCTCACCGGGACTCACCTACAATGAGCAGTTCTTC; CDR3: CASSPGLTYNEQFF
size: NA; J: TRBJ2-2; V: TRBV19; D: NA; DNA: TGTGCCAGTAGTATAGATCATGACACCGGGGAGCTGTTTTTT; CDR3: CASSIDHDTGELFF
size: NA; J: TRBJ1-6; V: TRBV28; D: NA; DNA: TGTGCCAGCATTTCTGGGGCCGATTCACCCCTCCACTTT; CDR3: CASISGADSPLHF
size: NA; J: TRBJ1-1; V: TRBV19; D: NA; DNA: TGTGCCAGTACCAAGAGGGATCGGGGCCGAGCTTTCTTT; CDR3: CASTKRDRGRAFF
size: NA; J: TRBJ2-5; V: TRBV29-1; D: TRBD1; DNA: TGCAGCGTTCGGGACAGGGCCCCCGAGACCCAGTACTTC; CDR3: CSVRDRAPETQYF
size: NA; J: TRBJ2-5; V: TRBV5-4; D: TRBD2; DNA: TGTGCCAGCAGCCGAACGGGAGGAAGGGAGACCCAGTACTTC; CDR3: CASSRTGGRETQYF
size: NA; J: TRBJ1-1; V: TRBV4-1; D: NA; DNA: TGCGCCAGCAGCCAAGCCTCCGCATACACTGAAGCTTTCTTT; CDR3: CASSQASAYTEAFF
size: NA; J: TRBJ1-4; V: TRBV9; D: TRBD1; DNA: TGTGCCAGCAGCGCCGGGACAGGGGTTGGCGAAAAACTGTTTTTT; CDR3: CASSAGTGVGEKLFF